These 6 T cell receptor beta chains were sequenced from one sample in a study of T cell responses to AZD1222 COVID-19 vaccine. TCRdb keeps only in-frame clones here, not all; method: immunoSEQ multiplex PCR. Of 83,000 or so clones listed, about 84% are singletons. The sample in question was peripheral blood, obtained on day 0 of AZD1222 vaccination. The origin of the receptors is an adult in good health.

The gene calls are TRBV5-1 and TRBJ1-3; TRBD1 aligns across 9 bases. Germline V gene sequence: CDR1 SGHRS, CDR2 YFSETQ. The CDR3 is 18 residues long. After removal of 0 bases from V and 3 bases from J, the junction contained 10 bases not matched to a gene. The CDR3 is CASSLDSGTGWSGNTIYF. The CDR3 DNA reads as TGCGCCAGCAGCTTGGATTCCGGGACAGGGTGGAGTGGAAACACCATATATTTT. Combining the CDR3 with reference TRBV5-1 and TRBJ1-3 gives the whole variable domain KAGVTQTPRYLIKTRGQQVTLSCSPISGHRSVSWYQQTPGQGLQFLFEYFSETQRNKGNFPGRFSGRQFSNSRSEMNVSTLELGDSALYLCASSLDSGTGWSGNTIYFGEGSWLTVV.

The V gene is TRBV24-1, the J gene TRBJ2-3; perhaps TRBD1 as D (6 bases). The CDR3 totals 15 residues. The germline gives CDR1 KGHDR, CDR2 SFDVKD. The ends were cut back, 0 bases at V and 3 bases at J, with 9 bases in the middle. The CDR3 spells CATSDLKGTTDTQYF. The CDR3 DNA is TGTGCCACCAGTGATTTGAAGGGGACAACAGATACGCAGTATTTT.

The rearrangement links TRBV4-2 to TRBJ2-3; 14 nucleotides agree with TRBD2. Trimming took 1 base from V and 2 from J; bases not matched to a gene: 8. Germline V gives CDR1 LGHNA, CDR2 YNFKEQ. The CDR3 runs 19 residues. CDR3 loop: CASSQGLGLAGGITDTQYF. In nucleotides, the CDR3 is TGTGCCAGCAGCCAAGGGCTTGGACTAGCGGGAGGTATCACAGATACGCAGTATTTT.

This chain connects TRBV7-3 to TRBJ2-2, with 7 bases that match TRBD1. CDR3 length: 16 residues. Germline loops: CDR1 SGHTA, CDR2 FQGTGA. V lost 6 bases to trimming and J lost 2 bases; unmatched junction nucleotides: 9. CDR3 in DNA: TGTGCCAGCAGACCGCCGGGACAGAGTAACACCGGGGAGCTGTTTTTT. This encodes CASRPPGQSNTGELFF. Together with reference TRBV7-3 and TRBJ2-2, the CDR3 gives the full variable domain: GAGVSQTPSNKVTEKGKYVELRCDPISGHTALYWYRQSLGQGPEFLIYFQGTGAADDSGLPNDRFFAVRPEGSVSTLKIQRTERGDSAVYLCASRPPGQSNTGELFFGEGSRLTVL.

The J gene is TRBJ2-3, the V gene TRBV4-2, with no clear D. CDR3 length: 15 amino acids. Trimming pared 1 base from V and 2 bases from J, leaving 10 bases between. Germline V gene sequence: CDR1 LGHNA, CDR2 YNFKEQ. The chain's CDR3 is CASSQVRTVTDTQYF. CDR3 in DNA: TGTGCCAGCAGCCAAGTTCGAACTGTCACAGATACGCAGTATTTT.

This sequence joins TRBV9 and TRBJ2-1; 8 bases line up with TRBD2. The CDR3 loop spans 15 amino acids. Per the germline V gene, CDR1 is SGDLS and CDR2 is YYNGEE. V lost 1 base, J lost 4 bases, and 4 bases stayed unmatched. CDR3 region: CASSVQLAEYNEQFF. DNA of the CDR3: TGTGCCAGCAGCGTACAACTAGCGGAGTACAATGAGCAGTTCTTC.